The 14 T cell receptor beta chains listed next were all sequenced from one sample in a study of T cells in Graves' hyperthyroidism and ophthalmopathy. TCR beta CDR3 region amplification was performed from RNA transcripts. HTBI primers were the set used in a first-round RT-PCR of the TCR CDR3. Via MiXCR, TCRdb re-called the multiplex PCR reads, giving one row per CDR3 protein. Found here are fewer than 850,000 distinct CDR3 sequences, 15% to 20% of them singletons; the top ten hold roughly a sixth. Input material: blood. All receptors come from a man aged 50-59 years with Graves' hyperthyroidism.

The gene calls are TRBV19 and TRBJ2-3; TRBD2 matches at 10 bases. There are 15 residues in the CDR3. Germline V gene data show CDR1 as LNHDA and CDR2 as SQIVND (reference sequence). J was trimmed by 4 bases and V by 5 bases; bases with no gene match: 6. CDR3 sequence (DNA): TGTGCCAGTAGTCGGCTAGCGGGAGTGTCAGATACGCAGTATTTT. It yields the protein CASSRLAGVSDTQYF.

V and J are TRBV2 and TRBJ1-5; possibly TRBD1 for D (5 bases). The germline V and J ends were trimmed by 1 base and 2 bases, with 12 bases remaining between them. CDR3 length equals 16 residues. CDR1 SNHLY and CDR2 FYNNEI come from the germline V gene. The CDR3 nucleotides are TGTGCCAGCAGTGAAGGTCAGGGAGTGCGCAATCAGCCCCAGCATTTT. Its protein is CASSEGQGVRNQPQHF.

The chain joins TRBV6-1 to TRBJ1-4; possible D gene TRBD1, 6 bases. V shed 1 base and J shed 8 bases, with 17 bases lying between them. Germline lookup yields CDR1 MNHNS and CDR2 SASEGT. The CDR3 is made up of 16 amino acids. The CDR3 loop reads CASSEGTAYRKEKLFF. Written as DNA, the CDR3 is TGTGCCAGCAGTGAAGGGACAGCTTATAGGAAGGAAAAACTGTTTTTT.

V and J are TRBV2 and TRBJ2-2; either TRBD1 or TRBD2 may fit D (5 bases each). The CDR3 consists of 17 residues. Germline loops: CDR1 SNHLY, CDR2 FYNNEI. V lost 6 bases and J 0 bases, leaving 17 bases between the germline ends. In DNA form, the CDR3 reads TGTGCCAGCAGCTCACCACTGGGGGTTACGAACACCGGGGAGCTGTTTTTT. This gives the protein CASSSPLGVTNTGELFF.

This clonotype has ten or more counts. The gene calls are TRBV28 and TRBJ2-1, with D possibly matching TRBD2 (5 bases). CDR3 length equals 12 residues. The germline CDR1 and CDR2 sequences are MDHEN and SYDVKM. Trimming removed 3 bases from V and 7 bases from J, with 7 bases in between. CDR3: CASSFKRNEQFF. The CDR3 coding sequence is TGTGCCAGCAGTTTTAAGCGGAATGAGCAGTTCTTC.

This clonotype has ten or more counts. V and J are TRBV10-3 and TRBJ2-7; 9 bases agree with TRBD1. The CDR3 is 15 amino acids. V shed 3 bases, J shed 7 bases, and the junction held 10 bases outside the gene matches. Germline CDR1 reads ENHRY; CDR2 reads SYGVKD. CDR3 region: CAISDTGQGDKEQYF. The DNA for the CDR3 is TGTGCCATCAGTGATACGGGACAGGGTGATAAGGAGCAGTACTTC.

This clonotype showed up many times. This chain connects TRBV7-9 to TRBJ2-7, with unresolved D. CDR3 length: 13 amino acids. V was cut by 3 bases and J by 3 bases, with 9 bases left in between. Looked up from germline, CDR1 is SEHNR and CDR2 is FQNEAQ (reference sequence). For the CDR3, the DNA is TGTGCCAGCAGCTTTCTTATGAACTACGAGCAGTACTTC. Its translation is CASSFLMNYEQYF.

This clonotype has only a few counts. The chain is built from TRBV10-3 and TRBJ1-5; 7 nucleotides match TRBD1. Unmatched junction bases numbered 5, after V lost 3 bases and J lost 6 bases. Germline V gene lookup returns CDR1 ENHRY and CDR2 SYGVKD. CDR3 size: 14 residues. The CDR3 sequence: CAISETGAPQPQHF. CDR3 nucleotide sequence: TGTGCCATCAGTGAAACAGGGGCCCCTCAGCCCCAGCATTTT.

This clonotype showed up just a few times. The gene calls are TRBV20-1 and TRBJ2-7, with D possibly being TRBD2 (6 bases). Germline V gene sequence: CDR1 DFQATT, CDR2 SNEGSKA (reference sequence). The CDR3 spans 13 residues. V lost 5 bases and J 5 bases, leaving 16 bases between the germline ends. The CDR3 region is CSAPQGGGDEQYF. Here the CDR3 DNA reads TGCAGTGCTCCGCAGGGAGGTGGAGACGAGCAGTACTTC.

This clonotype was found many times. The CDR3 DNA reads as TGTGCCTGGAAGACAGAATGGAACACTGAAGCTTTCTTT. Translated: CAWKTEWNTEAFF. The chain carries TRBV30 and TRBJ1-1; perhaps TRBD1 as D (5 bases). CDR1 GTSNPN and CDR2 SVGIG come from the germline V gene (reference sequence). V lost 4 bases and J 1 base, leaving 10 bases between the germline ends. CDR3 length: 13 amino acids.

Many counts were recorded for this clonotype. The chain is built from TRBV7-8 and TRBJ2-3; perhaps TRBD1 as D (5 bases). CDR3 length: 14 residues. The ends were cut back, 5 bases at V and 0 bases at J, with 9 bases in the middle. CDR1 SGHVS and CDR2 FQNEAQ come from the germline V gene. The CDR3 bases are TGTGCCAGCAGCCGCAGGGCTAGCACAGATACGCAGTATTTT. The encoded protein is CASSRRASTDTQYF.

The V gene is TRBV20-1, the J gene TRBJ1-2; D may be TRBD1 (5 bases). Germline V CDR1 and CDR2: DFQATT, SNEGSKA (reference sequence). The CDR3 contains 12 residues. The V end lost 2 bases, the J end lost 13 bases, and 17 bases lay between the germline ends. The CDR3 region is CSARRVGAAGTF. The DNA for the CDR3 is TGCAGTGCTAGACGGGTAGGGGCAGCCGGCACCTTC.

Comments on this clonotype: One end of the junction is discordant with germline, which a read error may explain. The gene calls are TRBV4-2 and TRBJ1-2, with TRBD1 matching 9 bases. Germline CDR1 LGHNA, CDR2 YNFKEQ. The CDR3 is made up of 15 amino acids. The CDR3 is CASSQETGGNYGCTF. The CDR3 region has the DNA TGTGCCAGCAGCCAAGAAACAGGGGGCAACTATGGCTGCACCTTC.

The chain recombines TRBV24-1 with TRBJ2-1, with TRBD1 matching 7 bases. After removal of 5 bases from V and 1 base from J, the junction contained 4 bases not matched to a gene. Germline-derived CDR1 and CDR2 are KGHDR and SFDVKD. This CDR3 comprises 15 residues. The CDR3 bases are TGTGCCACCAGTGTGGACAGGCCTTCCTACAATGAGCAGTTCTTC. Protein: CATSVDRPSYNEQFF.